These 4 T cell receptor beta chains share one sample of origin, sequenced in a study of CD8 T cells in ankylosing spondylitis. Study observations and caveats: It appeared that ankylosing spondylitis blood was characterized by a TCR beta motif of 8 or 9 highly homologous variants.

TCRdb redid the calling of the 5' RACE reads with MiXCR, one entry per CDR3 protein. The sample comprises 450,000 to 550,000 distinct CDR3 sequences, about 5.7% of which are singletons, and around 3.4% rests with the top ten. Their antigen targets remain unknown. Sequenced material: blood, either unsorted or a sorted T cell fraction (not recorded which). The receptors stem from a male donor with ankylosing spondylitis.

In its sample, this clonotype was seen many times. V and J are TRBV5-6 and TRBJ2-1, with 10 nucleotides matching TRBD2. Unmatched junction bases numbered 4, after V lost 0 bases and J lost 4 bases. This CDR3 is 16 amino acids long. Germline V CDR1 and CDR2: SGHDT, YYEEEE. Here the CDR3 DNA reads TGTGCCAGCAGCTTGGAAAGGACTAGCGGTTACAATGAGCAGTTCTTC. This gives the protein CASSLERTSGYNEQFF.

V usage is TRBV7-8 and J usage is TRBJ2-3; 12 bases fit TRBD1. The V gene end was trimmed by 5 bases and the J gene end by 5 bases; junction bases not matched to a gene: 8. The germline V gene encodes CDR1 SGHVS and CDR2 FQNEAQ. This CDR3 contains 16 residues. The CDR3 DNA is TGTGCCAGCAGCGCCTCCGGGACAGGGGGCCTAGATACGCAGTATTTT. Residues: CASSASGTGGLDTQYF. Full variable domain (outside the CDR3, taken from reference TRBV7-8 and TRBJ2-3): GAGVSQSPRYKVAKRGQDVALRCDPISGHVSLFWYQQALGQGPEFLTYFQNEAQLDKSGLPSDRFFAERPEGSVSTLKIQRTQQEDSAVYLCASSASGTGGLDTQYFGPGTRLTVL.

This clonotype was picked up many times. The rearrangement uses TRBV6-5 and TRBJ1-1; maybe TRBD1 (6 bases). V lost 5 bases to trimming and J lost 5 bases, with 9 bases between them. The CDR3 extends over 12 amino acids. Germline V gives CDR1 MNHEY, CDR2 SVGAGI. CDR3 amino acids: CASSRRGTEAFF. The CDR3 nucleotides read TGTGCCAGCAGTAGGAGGGGGACTGAAGCTTTCTTT.

This clonotype was found many times. V usage is TRBV29-1 and J usage is TRBJ1-5; D not resolved. The V end lost 7 bases, the J end lost 1 base, and 11 bases lay between the germline ends. There are 13 residues in the CDR3. Germline V gene lookup returns CDR1 SQVTM and CDR2 ANQGSEA. This CDR3 is CSAQDQSNQPQHF. CDR3 nucleotide sequence: TGCAGCGCCCAGGACCAGAGCAATCAGCCCCAGCATTTT.